A single sample is the source of the 32 T cell receptor beta chains below, sequenced in a study of blood T cell repertoires in COVID-19 (dated by TCRdb to 2020 to 2021). The method was the immunoSEQ multiplex PCR assay. TCRdb obtained this table from immuneACCESS and retained in-frame rearrangements with V and J assigned. These tables miss some clones; where compared with another copy, unresolved V genes account for less than half of the shortfall, and the remainder is unexplained. This sample has roughly 250,000 clones in its table, and about 88% of those were observed once. The top ten clones comprise about 1.6% of the sample. The specimen sequenced was PBMCs or T cells enriched from blood (not recorded which). The receptors originated from a woman aged 45-65 years who had recovered from COVID-19.

There are a few counts of this clone. The chain combines TRBV5-5 with TRBJ2-3; TRBD1 matches 7 bases. Germline loops: CDR1 SGHKS, CDR2 YYEKEE (reference sequence). CDR3 length equals 14 residues. Trimming at V came to 2 bases and at J to 4 bases, leaving 4 bases not matched to a gene. The CDR3 loop reads CASSLRQGADTQYF. DNA of the CDR3: TGTGCCAGCAGCTTAAGACAGGGAGCAGATACGCAGTATTTT.

The chain links TRBV19 to TRBJ1-5, with 8 bases that match TRBD1. Per germline, CDR1 LNHDA and CDR2 SQIVND (reference sequence). The CDR3 loop spans 15 amino acids. V shed 6 bases and J 5 bases; nucleotides not matched to a gene: 9. DNA for the CDR3: TGTGCCAGTAGGAGGCAGGGGGCAGGGTATCAGCCCCAGCATTTT. Amino acid sequence: CASRRQGAGYQPQHF.

This chain uses TRBV29-1 with TRBJ2-7; D may be TRBD1 (6 bases). CDR3 length: 12 residues. Deletions cut 4 bases from V and 3 bases from J, with 10 bases between. CDR1 and CDR2 (germline): SQVTM, ANQGSEA. Here the CDR3 DNA reads TGCAGCGTTGTTTCAGGGGACTACGAGCAGTACTTC. Protein sequence: CSVVSGDYEQYF.

The gene calls are TRBV18 and TRBJ1-1; D gene uncertain. There are 14 residues in the CDR3. Germline CDR1 KGHSH, CDR2 LQKENI. V lost 3 bases, J lost 6 bases, and 14 bases lay in between. This CDR3 is CASSPAVADSEAFF. CDR3 DNA sequence: TGTGCCAGCTCACCGGCCGTGGCGGACTCTGAAGCTTTCTTT. Using reference TRBV18 and TRBJ1-1 for the parts outside the CDR3, the full variable domain is NAGVMQNPRHLVRRRGQEARLRCSPMKGHSHVYWYRQLPEEGLKFMVYLQKENIIDESGMPKERFSAEFPKEGPSILRIQQVVRGDSAAYFCASSPAVADSEAFFGQGTRLTVV.

This chain uses TRBV6-6 with TRBJ2-7; unclear D gene. The CDR3 is made up of 14 amino acids. In germline, CDR1 is MNHNY, CDR2 SVGAGI (reference sequence). The germline V and J ends were trimmed by 3 bases and 2 bases, with 11 bases remaining between them. As DNA, the CDR3 is TGTGCCAGCAGTTATCCAGCCAGGACCTACGAGCAGTACTTC. This translates into CASSYPARTYEQYF.

This sequence joins TRBV25-1 and TRBJ1-2, with D unclear. V was clipped by 7 bases and J by 12 bases, with 24 bases between them. The CDR3 covers 14 residues. Germline CDR1 and CDR2: MGHDK and SYGVNS. The CDR3 region is CASNDGEVTTQDTF. DNA for the CDR3: TGTGCCAGCAACGACGGGGAGGTCACGACCCAGGACACCTTC.

This chain connects TRBV12-3 or TRBV12-4 to TRBJ1-1; unclear D gene. The CDR3 length is 11 residues. The V end lost 2 bases, the J end lost 9 bases, and 7 bases lay between the germline ends. Written as DNA, the CDR3 is TGTGCCAGCAGTTTAAACAGTAAAGCTTTCTTT. This encodes CASSLNSKAFF.

The sample holds a few counts of this clone. V gene TRBV18 combines with J gene TRBJ1-2; the match to TRBD1 covers 7 bases. This CDR3 has 13 residues. Per germline, CDR1 KGHSH and CDR2 LQKENI. After removal of 3 bases from V and 6 bases from J, the junction contained 4 bases not matched to a gene. The CDR3 protein is CASSPGQIHGYTF. The CDR3 nucleotides read TGTGCCAGCTCACCGGGACAGATCCATGGCTACACCTTC. The full variable domain, with the rest looked up from reference TRBV18 and TRBJ1-2, is NAGVMQNPRHLVRRRGQEARLRCSPMKGHSHVYWYRQLPEEGLKFMVYLQKENIIDESGMPKERFSAEFPKEGPSILRIQQVVRGDSAAYFCASSPGQIHGYTFGSGTRLTVV.

To note about this clone: The junction and the germline gene differ at one end; a read error may be behind it. Within the sample, other DNA sequences also encode this same CDR3. This sequence joins TRBV3-1 (or the pseudogene TRBV3-2) and TRBJ2-1, with 7 bases fitting TRBD2. The CDR3 is 15 residues long. Germline assignment: CDR1 LGHDT and CDR2 YNNKEL (reference sequence). CDR3 coding DNA: TGTGCTAGCAGCCTAGGTTGGGAGGGATACAATGAGCAGTTCTTC. This sequence encodes CASSLGWEGYNEQFF.

The chain has TRBV28 and TRBJ2-2, with TRBD2 matching 7 bases. Unmatched junction bases numbered 7, after V lost 5 bases and J lost 4 bases. Per the germline V gene, CDR1 is MDHEN and CDR2 is SYDVKM. The CDR3 runs 15 residues. The DNA of the CDR3 is TGTGCCAGCAGTAGGCTAGCGGCAAGCACCGGGGAGCTGTTTTTT. Translated, it gives CASSRLAASTGELFF.

The rearrangement links TRBV18 to TRBJ1-1, with 9 positions matching TRBD1. With 5 bases clipped from V and 3 bases from J, the junction kept 7 bases outside the gene matches. CDR3 size: 15 residues. The germline gives CDR1 KGHSH, CDR2 LQKENI. The CDR3, as DNA: TGTGCCAGCTCATCAGAACAGGGGGCCGACACTGAAGCTTTCTTT. The encoded protein is CASSSEQGADTEAFF.

The CDR3 region is CASTLVATEAFF. The CDR3 DNA is TGTGCCAGCACCCTGGTAGCCACTGAAGCTTTCTTT. The chain combines TRBV6-5 with TRBJ1-1; D remains ambiguous. Between the trimmed V and J ends, which lost 7 bases and 4 bases, there was a span of 10 bases. Germline CDR1 reads MNHEY; CDR2 reads SVGAGI. The CDR3 is 12 residues long.

V gene TRBV7-6 combines with J gene TRBJ2-1; 8 nucleotides line up with TRBD2. The CDR3 covers 16 residues. Unmatched junction bases numbered 15, after V lost 5 bases and J lost 9 bases. Germline values: CDR1 SGHVS, CDR2 FNYEAQ. The chain's CDR3 is CASSPESSGRISEQFF. The CDR3 region has the DNA TGTGCCAGCAGCCCCGAGTCCAGCGGGAGAATAAGTGAGCAGTTCTTC.

The chain recombines TRBV18 with TRBJ1-1; 7 nucleotides match TRBD1. The CDR3 runs 16 residues. Germline V gives CDR1 KGHSH, CDR2 LQKENI. V dropped 3 bases and J dropped 0; count of bases not matched to a gene: 7. The CDR3 DNA is TGTGCCAGCTCACCGTTACAGGGGAACATGAACACTGAAGCTTTCTTT. It yields the protein CASSPLQGNMNTEAFF.

The rearrangement uses TRBV21-1 and TRBJ2-1; TRBD2 is the table's D call, not checked against the DNA. TRBV21-1 is a known pseudogene. This CDR3 comprises 18 residues. The CDR3 here is CASSNHPGLVLVYNEQFF. In DNA form, the CDR3 reads TGTGCCAGCAGCAATCATCCGGGACTAGTCTTAGTATACAATGAGCAGTTCTTC.

Of note for this clone: Other DNA sequences from this sample encode an identical CDR3 as well. The V and J genes are TRBV10-3 and TRBJ1-4, with TRBD1 identical over 7 bases. The CDR3 is 13 residues long. Germline CDR1 ENHRY, CDR2 SYGVKD. V shed 6 bases and J 6 bases; nucleotides not matched to a gene: 4. The CDR3 loop is CAIRDRDDEKLFF. CDR3 DNA sequence: TGTGCCATCAGAGACAGGGACGATGAAAAACTGTTTTTT.

The rearrangement uses TRBV4-1 and TRBJ2-7; D is uncertain. This CDR3 spans 15 amino acids. Between the trimmed V and J ends, which lost 0 bases and 4 bases, there was a span of 13 bases. CDR1 is MGHRA, CDR2 YSYEKL, per germline. In nucleotides, the CDR3 is TGCGCCAGCAGCCAAGATTCTAGATCGGTTTACGAGCAGTACTTC. Translated, it gives CASSQDSRSVYEQYF.

This clone was observed a handful of times. The V and J genes are TRBV11-2 and TRBJ2-7; 9 nucleotides line up with TRBD2. The CDR3 has 18 amino acids. CDR1 and CDR2 (germline): SGHAT, FQNNGV. V was clipped by 4 bases and J by 1 base; unmatched bases: 14. CDR3: CASSWGALVAGASYEQYF. As DNA, the CDR3 is TGTGCCAGCAGCTGGGGAGCTCTGGTAGCGGGAGCATCCTACGAGCAGTACTTC.

This clone was observed a single time. The genes are TRBV18 and TRBJ1-6; D unclear. V was pared by 3 bases and J by 0 bases, with 3 bases between. The germline V gene has CDR1 KGHSH and CDR2 LQKENI. This CDR3 spans 14 amino acids. Here the CDR3 DNA reads TGTGCCAGCTCACCCAGCTCCTATAATTCACCCCTCCACTTT. Encoded protein: CASSPSSYNSPLHF.

The chain links TRBV2 to TRBJ1-6; 10 bases agree with TRBD1. J lost 10 bases, V lost 7 bases, and 10 bases had no gene match. The CDR3 loop spans 15 amino acids. Germline lookup yields CDR1 SNHLY and CDR2 FYNNEI. The CDR3 reads CASNQDRGLRSPLHF. DNA for the CDR3: TGTGCCAGCAACCAAGACAGGGGGCTGAGATCACCCCTCCACTTT.

The rearrangement links TRBV11-1 to TRBJ2-3; D gene unclear. The CDR3 loop spans 12 amino acids. The germline CDR1 and CDR2 sequences are SGHAT and FQDESV (reference sequence). V lost 3 bases to trimming and J lost 6 bases, with 7 bases between them. The CDR3 DNA sequence: TGTGCCAGCAGCTTGTACGGTGATACGCAGTATTTT. Its translation: CASSLYGDTQYF.

This clone appeared once. The chain combines TRBV5-1 with TRBJ2-1, with TRBD2 identical over 15 bases. From germline, CDR1 is SGHRS and CDR2 YFSETQ. The ends lost 2 bases at V and 1 base at J; junction bases unmatched: 1. The CDR3 contains 17 residues. The CDR3 spells CASSLGLAGGSYNEQFF. Written as DNA, the CDR3 is TGCGCCAGCAGCTTAGGACTAGCGGGAGGGTCCTACAATGAGCAGTTCTTC. The full variable domain, its missing parts supplied by reference TRBV5-1 and TRBJ2-1, is KAGVTQTPRYLIKTRGQQVTLSCSPISGHRSVSWYQQTPGQGLQFLFEYFSETQRNKGNFPGRFSGRQFSNSRSEMNVSTLELGDSALYLCASSLGLAGGSYNEQFFGPGTRLTVL.

This clone was detected only a few times. The rearrangement uses TRBV11-3 and TRBJ2-2, with a weak D call TRBD1 (6 bases). Germline V lookup: CDR1 SGHNT, CDR2 YENEEA. The ends were cut back, 3 bases at V and 5 bases at J, with 13 bases in the middle. This CDR3 comprises 15 residues. As DNA, the CDR3 is TGTGCCAGCAGCTTTGGGGGCGTGGGAACCGGGGAGCTGTTTTTT. Translated: CASSFGGVGTGELFF.

This chain links TRBV5-1 with TRBJ2-7; D is unclear. CDR1 is SGHRS and CDR2 is YFSETQ in the germline V gene. The CDR3 length is 14 residues. Trimming took 0 bases from V and 1 from J, leaving 8 bases between them. The CDR3 loop is CASSLAPGSYEQYF. Written as DNA, the CDR3 is TGCGCCAGCAGCTTGGCCCCGGGTTCCTACGAGCAGTACTTC.

The rearrangement uses TRBV27 and TRBJ1-1, with 7 bases identical to TRBD1. The germline gives CDR1 MNHEY, CDR2 SMNVEV (reference sequence). Trimming cost V 3 bases and J 4 bases; bases outside gene matches: 5. This CDR3 has 14 amino acids. The CDR3 protein is CASSLWDSATEAFF. The CDR3 nucleotides read TGTGCCAGCAGTTTGTGGGACAGCGCCACTGAAGCTTTCTTT.

The chain uses TRBV13 and TRBJ2-3; the match to TRBD1 covers 9 bases. V lost 6 bases to trimming and J lost 5 bases; unmatched junction nucleotides: 6. Germline V gene lookup returns CDR1 PRHDT and CDR2 FYEKMQ (reference sequence). This CDR3 has 14 amino acids. CDR3 amino acids: CASRGQGLGDTQYF. The CDR3 DNA reads as TGTGCCAGCAGGGGACAGGGTTTAGGAGATACGCAGTATTTT. Full variable domain (outside the CDR3, taken from reference TRBV13 and TRBJ2-3): AAGVIQSPRHLIKEKRETATLKCYPIPRHDTVYWYQQGPGQDPQFLISFYEKMQSDKGSIPDRFSAQQFSDYHSELNMSSLELGDSALYFCASRGQGLGDTQYFGPGTRLTVL.

The chain joins TRBV29-1 to TRBJ1-1; D perhaps matches TRBD1 (5 bases). Germline V lookup: CDR1 SQVTM, CDR2 ANQGSEA. V was clipped by 7 bases and J by 1 base, with 10 bases between them. The CDR3 runs 12 residues. The CDR3 loop is CSAREANTEAFF. The DNA of the CDR3 is TGCAGCGCCAGGGAGGCGAACACTGAAGCTTTCTTT. Combining the CDR3 with reference TRBV29-1 and TRBJ1-1 gives the whole variable domain SAVISQKPSRDICQRGTSLTIQCQVDSQVTMMFWYRQQPGQSLTLIATANQGSEATYESGFVIDKFPISRPNLTFSTLTVSNMSPEDSSIYLCSAREANTEAFFGQGTRLTVV.

The rearrangement uses TRBV3-1 (or the pseudogene TRBV3-2) and TRBJ2-1; the match to TRBD2 covers 13 bases. The CDR3 length is 15 residues. Trimming cost V 5 bases and J 10 bases; bases outside gene matches: 8. Germline-derived CDR1 and CDR2 are LGHDT and YNNKEL (reference sequence). This CDR3 reads CASSGPTSGRNEQFF. The CDR3 DNA reads as TGTGCCAGCAGCGGTCCGACTAGCGGGAGGAACGAGCAGTTCTTC.

The chain employs TRBV10-3 and TRBJ1-1; 8 bases are shared with TRBD1. Per germline, CDR1 ENHRY and CDR2 SYGVKD. J was trimmed by 7 bases and V by 6 bases; bases with no gene match: 7. The CDR3 has 13 amino acids. CDR3 nucleotide sequence: TGTGCCATCAGACCGGACAGGGTCAGTGAAGCTTTCTTT. Its translation: CAIRPDRVSEAFF.

V gene TRBV25-1 combines with J gene TRBJ2-7; unclear D gene. Deletions cut 4 bases from V and 2 bases from J, with 15 bases between. The CDR3 is made up of 15 amino acids. From germline, CDR1 is MGHDK and CDR2 SYGVNS. DNA of the CDR3: TGTGCCAGCAGTGCACAGTGTCAGCCCCCCTACGAGCAGTACTTC. Translating gives CASSAQCQPPYEQYF.

The chain carries TRBV5-4 and TRBJ1-2; no clear D. Germline V gene lookup returns CDR1 SGHNT and CDR2 YYREEE (reference sequence). V gave up 3 bases and J gave up 4 bases, with 10 bases separating them. The CDR3 spans 13 residues. The CDR3 DNA reads as TGTGCCAGCAGCTACGAGGAGGTCTATGGCTACACCTTC. Translating gives CASSYEEVYGYTF.

The rearrangement joins TRBV6-5 to TRBJ1-6; a weak D match, TRBD1 (6 bases). CDR1 and CDR2 (germline): MNHEY, SVGAGI. The V gene lost 8 bases and the J gene lost 4 bases, with 12 bases spanning the gap. The CDR3 length is 14 residues. The CDR3 DNA reads TGTGCCAGCGTCAGGGACACTTATAATTCACCCCTCCACTTT. Translated, it gives CASVRDTYNSPLHF.